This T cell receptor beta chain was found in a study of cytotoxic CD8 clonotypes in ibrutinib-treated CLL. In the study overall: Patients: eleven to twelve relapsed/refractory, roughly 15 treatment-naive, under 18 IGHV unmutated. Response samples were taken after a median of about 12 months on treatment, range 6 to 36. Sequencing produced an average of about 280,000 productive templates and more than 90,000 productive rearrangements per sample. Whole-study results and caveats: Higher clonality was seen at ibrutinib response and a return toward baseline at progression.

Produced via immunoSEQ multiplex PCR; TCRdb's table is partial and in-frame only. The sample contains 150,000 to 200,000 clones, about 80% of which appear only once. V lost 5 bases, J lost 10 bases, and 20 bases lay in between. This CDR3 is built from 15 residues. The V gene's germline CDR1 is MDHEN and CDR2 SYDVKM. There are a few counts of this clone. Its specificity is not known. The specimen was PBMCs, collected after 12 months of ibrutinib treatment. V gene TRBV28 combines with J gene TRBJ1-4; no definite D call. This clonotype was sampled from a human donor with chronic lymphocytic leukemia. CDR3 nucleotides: TGTGCCAGCAGTACCGGCGGGAGCCAGGTGGGAAAACTGTTTTTT. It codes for CASSTGGSQVGKLFF.